This T cell receptor beta chain is drawn from a study of OX40 agonist ivuxolimab in advanced cancers. This CDR3 contains 14 residues. Per germline, CDR1 SGHTA and CDR2 FQGTGA. Deletions cut 1 base from V and 7 bases from J, with 8 bases between. The data were produced by immunoSEQ multiplex PCR, yet TCRdb's version contains in-frame clones alone and is incomplete. The sample has over 100,000 clones; around 93% are singletons. Sequencing used CD4+ or CD8+ T cells sorted from blood, obtained in a trial of the OX40 agonist ivuxolimab. The V gene is TRBV7-3, the J gene TRBJ1-6; the D gene is possibly TRBD1 (6 bases). This receptor was taken from an adult with an advanced solid tumor such as melanoma, head and neck, liver or kidney cancer. Here the CDR3 reads CASSLNRANSPLHF. CDR3 sequence (DNA): TGTGCCAGCAGCTTAAACAGGGCCAATTCACCCCTCCACTTT.